A selection of T cell receptor beta chains follows, all from one sample in a study of human T cells and chemical hapten exposure. TCRdb analysed the RACE reads with MiXCR anew, one entry per CDR3 protein. Here the sample spans more than 150,000 distinct CDR3 sequences, under 30% being singletons. Sample: whole blood, taken in connection with sensitization to the hapten diphenylcyclopropenone (DPC). All receptors derive from a woman aged 35 to 49 with alopecia areata. Some clones in this sample may be carry-over from other donors' samples. Both conserved end residues are part of each CDR3. The order of the fields is V gene, D gene, J gene, CDR3 length, clone size, CDR3 DNA, CDR3 protein. A D gene is named only where the DNA matches it firmly. Not every row has a clone size; where given, it reads once, few, many or a size class.

v_call: TRBV6-2/TRBV6-3; d_call: TRBD1; j_call: TRBJ1-2; cdr3_length: 13; clone_size: -; cdr3_nt: TGTGCCAGCAACCCGACAGGGGACTATGGCTACACCTTC; cdr3_aa: CASNPTGDYGYTF
v_call: TRBV10-3; d_call: -; j_call: TRBJ2-5; cdr3_length: 12; clone_size: few; cdr3_nt: TGTGCCACCCGACAGGAGGGGGAGACCCAGTACTTC; cdr3_aa: CATRQEGETQYF
v_call: TRBV7-2; d_call: -; j_call: TRBJ2-7; cdr3_length: 13; clone_size: -; cdr3_nt: TGTGCCAGCAGCTTAGTCGTCCGAGACGAGCAGTACTTC; cdr3_aa: CASSLVVRDEQYF
v_call: TRBV5-8; d_call: -; j_call: TRBJ2-3; cdr3_length: 15; clone_size: -; cdr3_nt: TGTGCCAGCAGCTTGGGGTACGGGAGTTCAGATACGCAGTATTTT; cdr3_aa: CASSLGYGSSDTQYF
v_call: TRBV25-1; d_call: -; j_call: TRBJ2-1; cdr3_length: 15; clone_size: -; cdr3_nt: TGTGCCAGCAGTGAAGTAGCGGCGCAATCCAATGAGCAGTTCTTC; cdr3_aa: CASSEVAAQSNEQFF
v_call: TRBV6-6; d_call: -; j_call: TRBJ2-2; cdr3_length: 14; clone_size: -; cdr3_nt: TGTGCCAGCAGACGACAGCCCGAGTCTGGGGAGCTGTTTTTT; cdr3_aa: CASRRQPESGELFF
v_call: TRBV28; d_call: -; j_call: TRBJ2-6; cdr3_length: 16; clone_size: few; cdr3_nt: TGTGCCAGCAGTCTCTCTCCGGGGCTCGGGGCCAACGTCCTGACTTTC; cdr3_aa: CASSLSPGLGANVLTF
v_call: TRBV5-4; d_call: -; j_call: TRBJ1-5; cdr3_length: 17; clone_size: -; cdr3_nt: TGTGCCAGCAGCTTGGGACCCTCGCGGGGTGGGAGTCAGCCCCAGCATTTT; cdr3_aa: CASSLGPSRGGSQPQHF
v_call: TRBV7-2; d_call: -; j_call: TRBJ2-7; cdr3_length: 16; clone_size: few; cdr3_nt: TGTGCCAGCAGCTTAGTACCGGATTTAAGCTCCTACGAGCAGTACTTC; cdr3_aa: CASSLVPDLSSYEQYF
v_call: TRBV27; d_call: -; j_call: TRBJ1-1; cdr3_length: 15; clone_size: many; cdr3_nt: TGTGCCAGCAGTTTATTGGGGGCCTGGGGCACTGAAGCTTTCTTT; cdr3_aa: CASSLLGAWGTEAFF
v_call: TRBV6-6; d_call: TRBD2; j_call: TRBJ2-3; cdr3_length: 16; clone_size: -; cdr3_nt: TGTGCCAGCAGCCGTGGGCTAGCGGGAACCGCAGATACGCAGTATTTT; cdr3_aa: CASSRGLAGTADTQYF
v_call: TRBV7-2; d_call: TRBD2; j_call: TRBJ2-3; cdr3_length: 16; clone_size: -; cdr3_nt: TGTGCCAGCAGCCAGGGGCCGGGACTAGCATCAGATACGCAGTATTTT; cdr3_aa: CASSQGPGLASDTQYF
v_call: TRBV7-9; d_call: -; j_call: TRBJ2-7; cdr3_length: 16; clone_size: few; cdr3_nt: TGTGCCAGCAGCTCCCCTGATGGGGGGCAAGACAGCGAGCAGTACTTC; cdr3_aa: CASSSPDGGQDSEQYF
v_call: TRBV7-6; d_call: -; j_call: TRBJ1-4; cdr3_length: 12; clone_size: -; cdr3_nt: TGTGCCAGCAGCTCTCGGCGGGAAAAACTGTTTTTT; cdr3_aa: CASSSRREKLFF
v_call: TRBV10-3; d_call: -; j_call: TRBJ2-2; cdr3_length: 14; clone_size: few; cdr3_nt: TGTGCCATCAGTGTGCAGGGGAAGGCCGGGGAGCTGTTTTTT; cdr3_aa: CAISVQGKAGELFF
v_call: TRBV20-1; d_call: TRBD2; j_call: TRBJ2-1; cdr3_length: 16; clone_size: -; cdr3_nt: TGCAGTGCTAGTCGACTAGCGGGAGCCTCCTACAATGAGCAGTTCTTC; cdr3_aa: CSASRLAGASYNEQFF
v_call: TRBV2; d_call: -; j_call: TRBJ2-3; cdr3_length: 13; clone_size: -; cdr3_nt: TGTGCCAGCAGTGAACCGGTCACAGATACGCAGTATTTT; cdr3_aa: CASSEPVTDTQYF
v_call: TRBV4-3; d_call: -; j_call: TRBJ1-6; cdr3_length: 16; clone_size: few; cdr3_nt: TGCGCCAGCAGCCAAGAAGTGACAGGTTATAATTCACCCCTCCACTTT; cdr3_aa: CASSQEVTGYNSPLHF
v_call: TRBV20-1; d_call: TRBD1; j_call: TRBJ2-2; cdr3_length: 14; clone_size: -; cdr3_nt: TGCAGTGCACGACGGACAGGGTACACCGGGGAGCTGTTTTTT; cdr3_aa: CSARRTGYTGELFF
v_call: TRBV7-9; d_call: -; j_call: TRBJ1-2; cdr3_length: 15; clone_size: -; cdr3_nt: TGTGCCAGCAGCCTCCCCGCGCAGGGGATCTATGGCTACACCTTC; cdr3_aa: CASSLPAQGIYGYTF
v_call: TRBV6-2/TRBV6-3; d_call: -; j_call: TRBJ1-6; cdr3_length: 12; clone_size: -; cdr3_nt: TGTGCCAGCACGACGGTGGGTTCACCCCTCCACTTT; cdr3_aa: CASTTVGSPLHF
v_call: TRBV6-2/TRBV6-3; d_call: -; j_call: TRBJ2-7; cdr3_length: 13; clone_size: -; cdr3_nt: TGTGCCAGCAGTTACCGCAATGGAGGCGAGCAGTACTTC; cdr3_aa: CASSYRNGGEQYF
v_call: TRBV11-1; d_call: TRBD1; j_call: TRBJ2-2; cdr3_length: 16; clone_size: -; cdr3_nt: TGTGCCAGCAGCTTAACAGGGGCCCAAAACACCGGGGAGCTGTTTTTT; cdr3_aa: CASSLTGAQNTGELFF
v_call: TRBV20-1; d_call: TRBD1; j_call: TRBJ1-1; cdr3_length: 15; clone_size: -; cdr3_nt: TGCAGTGCTCTGGGTTTGAGGACAGGGGGCACTGAAGCTTTCTTT; cdr3_aa: CSALGLRTGGTEAFF
v_call: TRBV7-9; d_call: -; j_call: TRBJ2-5; cdr3_length: 15; clone_size: -; cdr3_nt: TGTGCCAGCAGCTTAGCGTTGCAGTCCCAAGAGACCCAGTACTTC; cdr3_aa: CASSLALQSQETQYF
v_call: TRBV6-5; d_call: TRBD2; j_call: TRBJ2-7; cdr3_length: 15; clone_size: -; cdr3_nt: TGTGCCAGCAGTTACTCGACGGGGGGGTCCTACGAGCAGTACTTC; cdr3_aa: CASSYSTGGSYEQYF
v_call: TRBV7-2; d_call: TRBD1; j_call: TRBJ1-2; cdr3_length: 15; clone_size: few; cdr3_nt: TGTGCCAGCAGCTCTCCGGGACAGGGGAGCTATGGCTACACCTTC; cdr3_aa: CASSSPGQGSYGYTF
v_call: TRBV19; d_call: TRBD1; j_call: TRBJ2-7; cdr3_length: 15; clone_size: few; cdr3_nt: TGTGCCAGTAGTATTTCGGGACAGGGGCACCTCGAGCAGTACTTC; cdr3_aa: CASSISGQGHLEQYF
v_call: TRBV20-1; d_call: -; j_call: TRBJ1-2; cdr3_length: 11; clone_size: -; cdr3_nt: TGCAGTGCCACAGGCTTTTCGGGCTACACCTTC; cdr3_aa: CSATGFSGYTF
v_call: TRBV6-5; d_call: TRBD1; j_call: TRBJ2-1; cdr3_length: 16; clone_size: -; cdr3_nt: TGTGCCAGCAGCCTGCGACAGGGCGGCCCCTACAATGAGCAGTTCTTC; cdr3_aa: CASSLRQGGPYNEQFF
v_call: TRBV29-1; d_call: -; j_call: TRBJ2-7; cdr3_length: 15; clone_size: -; cdr3_nt: TGCAGCGTTGCGGTCCAACGAGGGGCCCAGGGCGAGCAGTACTTC; cdr3_aa: CSVAVQRGAQGEQYF
v_call: TRBV7-2; d_call: -; j_call: TRBJ2-3; cdr3_length: 15; clone_size: few; cdr3_nt: TGTGCCAGCAGCGGGGGGTTGGGAAGCACAGATACGCAGTATTTT; cdr3_aa: CASSGGLGSTDTQYF
v_call: TRBV6-2/TRBV6-3; d_call: -; j_call: TRBJ1-1; cdr3_length: 15; clone_size: -; cdr3_nt: TGTGCCAGCAGTTACGTCCAGGGTTCCTACCCTGAAGCTTTCTTT; cdr3_aa: CASSYVQGSYPEAFF
v_call: TRBV5-5; d_call: -; j_call: TRBJ2-3; cdr3_length: 14; clone_size: -; cdr3_nt: TGTGCCAGCAGCTTCCAGAGTCCCCCAGATACGCAGTATTTT; cdr3_aa: CASSFQSPPDTQYF
v_call: TRBV12-3/TRBV12-4; d_call: -; j_call: TRBJ2-7; cdr3_length: 13; clone_size: -; cdr3_nt: TGTGCCAGCAGCCAGGGACAAGCCTACGAGCAGTACTTC; cdr3_aa: CASSQGQAYEQYF
v_call: TRBV29-1; d_call: -; j_call: TRBJ1-3; cdr3_length: 11; clone_size: many; cdr3_nt: TGCAGCGTCAGAACTGGAAACACCATATATTTT; cdr3_aa: CSVRTGNTIYF
v_call: TRBV20-1; d_call: -; j_call: TRBJ2-1; cdr3_length: 11; clone_size: few; cdr3_nt: TGCAGTGCTAGCGTCTACAATGAGCAGTTCTTC; cdr3_aa: CSASVYNEQFF
v_call: TRBV12-3/TRBV12-4; d_call: -; j_call: TRBJ1-5; cdr3_length: 13; clone_size: few; cdr3_nt: TGTGCCAGCAGTTTGGACGGAGCCCGCGTAAGGCATTTT; cdr3_aa: CASSLDGARVRHF
v_call: TRBV6-6; d_call: -; j_call: TRBJ2-2; cdr3_length: 13; clone_size: -; cdr3_nt: TGTGCCAGCAGCCAGGACAGTCCCGGGGAGCTGTTTTTT; cdr3_aa: CASSQDSPGELFF
v_call: TRBV7-8; d_call: TRBD1; j_call: TRBJ1-2; cdr3_length: 16; clone_size: -; cdr3_nt: TGTGCCAGCAGCTTAGAATATGGGACAGGGGGTTCTGGCTACACCTTC; cdr3_aa: CASSLEYGTGGSGYTF
v_call: TRBV6-5; d_call: -; j_call: TRBJ2-3; cdr3_length: 14; clone_size: few; cdr3_nt: TGTGCCAGCAGTTCTGCTAGCGGCACAGATACGCAGTATTTT; cdr3_aa: CASSSASGTDTQYF
v_call: TRBV20-1; d_call: TRBD1; j_call: TRBJ1-3; cdr3_length: 13; clone_size: -; cdr3_nt: TGCAGTGCTCCGAGGGGGCCAGGAAACACCATATATTTT; cdr3_aa: CSAPRGPGNTIYF
v_call: TRBV28; d_call: -; j_call: TRBJ2-6; cdr3_length: 15; clone_size: medium-sized; cdr3_nt: TGTGCCAGCAGCACAGGGATCTCCGGGGCCAACGTCCTGACTTTC; cdr3_aa: CASSTGISGANVLTF
v_call: TRBV25-1; d_call: -; j_call: TRBJ1-4; cdr3_length: 12; clone_size: few; cdr3_nt: TGTGCCAGCAGACAGGTTGGTGAAAAACTGTTTTTT; cdr3_aa: CASRQVGEKLFF
v_call: TRBV4-3; d_call: -; j_call: TRBJ2-7; cdr3_length: 14; clone_size: -; cdr3_nt: TGCGCCAGCAGCCAATCCCCGTGGGGCCGCGAGCAGTACTTC; cdr3_aa: CASSQSPWGREQYF
v_call: TRBV11-2; d_call: -; j_call: TRBJ2-1; cdr3_length: 11; clone_size: -; cdr3_nt: TGTGCCAGCAGCTTCGTCTCCGAGCAGTTCTTC; cdr3_aa: CASSFVSEQFF
v_call: TRBV7-8; d_call: TRBD1; j_call: TRBJ2-7; cdr3_length: 12; clone_size: -; cdr3_nt: TGTGCCAGCAGCTCGCGACAGGGGTTAATGTACTTC; cdr3_aa: CASSSRQGLMYF
v_call: TRBV28; d_call: -; j_call: TRBJ1-4; cdr3_length: 11; clone_size: -; cdr3_nt: TGTGCCAGCGGTCCCGGAGGTAAACTGTTTTTT; cdr3_aa: CASGPGGKLFF
v_call: TRBV28; d_call: -; j_call: TRBJ2-7; cdr3_length: 10; clone_size: -; cdr3_nt: TGTGCCAGCAGTTTCGGCGAGCAGTACTTC; cdr3_aa: CASSFGEQYF
v_call: TRBV7-2; d_call: -; j_call: TRBJ1-1; cdr3_length: 14; clone_size: few; cdr3_nt: TGTGCCAGCAGCTTAGCGGCCAGAGAGACTGAAGCTTTCTTT; cdr3_aa: CASSLAARETEAFF
v_call: TRBV24-1; d_call: TRBD1; j_call: TRBJ2-1; cdr3_length: 18; clone_size: -; cdr3_nt: TGTGCCACCAGTGATTTCGTTTCAGGGACAGGCGGATACAATGAGCAGTTCTTC; cdr3_aa: CATSDFVSGTGGYNEQFF
v_call: TRBV6-2/TRBV6-3; d_call: TRBD1; j_call: TRBJ2-4; cdr3_length: 16; clone_size: -; cdr3_nt: TGTGCCAGCAGTTCAGGGGGCGCTTCGGCCAAAAACATTCAGTACTTC; cdr3_aa: CASSSGGASAKNIQYF
v_call: TRBV5-1; d_call: -; j_call: TRBJ1-1; cdr3_length: 17; clone_size: -; cdr3_nt: TGCGCCAGCAGCTTGGACTATATCCGGACGGCTAACACTGAAGCTTTCTTT; cdr3_aa: CASSLDYIRTANTEAFF
v_call: TRBV5-5; d_call: -; j_call: TRBJ2-3; cdr3_length: 13; clone_size: many; cdr3_nt: TGTGCCAGCAGCGGAGGTTACACAGATACGCAGTATTTT; cdr3_aa: CASSGGYTDTQYF
v_call: TRBV4-2; d_call: TRBD1; j_call: TRBJ1-2; cdr3_length: 16; clone_size: -; cdr3_nt: TGTGCCAGCAGCCAAGACCGACAGGGTTCTAACTATGGCTACACCTTC; cdr3_aa: CASSQDRQGSNYGYTF